This is a list of T cell receptor beta chains from one sample in a study of blood T cell repertoires in COVID-19. The data were produced by immunoSEQ multiplex PCR, yet TCRdb's version contains in-frame clones alone and is incomplete. The sample carries some 120,000 clones, about 80% recorded once. The sequenced sample consisted of peripheral blood. These receptors were obtained from a woman aged 45-65 years with acute or convalescent COVID-19. Both conserved end residues are part of each CDR3. Clone size is given for some rows only: seen once, a few or many times, or a class if the clone is expanded.

j_call,v_call,clone_size,cdr3_aa
TRBJ1-5,TRBV24-1,.,CAITDRGSQPQHF
TRBJ2-1,TRBV9,.,CASSPVLAAHSNEQFF
TRBJ1-5,TRBV5-5,.,CASSLGQSLGTNQPQHF
TRBJ1-6,TRBV9,.,CASSVVTEPNSPLHF
TRBJ1-6,TRBV27,.,CASSLNWPYSPLHF
TRBJ1-5,TRBV2,few,CASSEPGFDQPQHF
TRBJ1-1,TRBV15,.,CATSRETVTEAFF
TRBJ1-2,TRBV3-1/TRBV3-2,.,CASSLTTGMGRGYTF
TRBJ2-2,TRBV5-1,.,CASSPRLGNTGELFF
TRBJ2-3,TRBV11-2,.,CASSLDILSRLAGGPDTQYF
TRBJ2-1,TRBV5-1,.,CASSFPLLNYNEQFF
TRBJ1-4,TRBV6-5,.,CASGAGPNEKLFF
TRBJ1-1,TRBV5-5,.,CASSLALTGVDTEAFF
TRBJ1-4,TRBV12-3/TRBV12-4,.,CASSGQVGEKLFF
TRBJ2-7,TRBV11-2,once,CASSLAPGLTYEQYF
TRBJ2-3,TRBV11-1,.,CASSHRSGGSTDTQYF